This is a list of T cell receptor beta chains from one sample in a study of cytomegalovirus exposure and HLA in healthy donors. TCRdb keeps only in-frame clones here, not all; method: immunoSEQ multiplex PCR. This table holds approximately 190,000 clones, 82% found once. Sequencing used PBMCs. These receptors all come from a young woman in good health and CMV-seronegative. Both conserved end residues are trimmed from each CDR3. A D gene is named only where the DNA matches it firmly.

TRBJ2-5 | TRBV5-1 | 14 | TRBD1 | ASSPGTGVFTETQY
TRBJ1-2 | TRBV15 | 11 | - | ATSSPSGYGYT
TRBJ1-2 | TRBV5-1 | 12 | TRBD1 | ASTETGDHYGYT
TRBJ2-6 | TRBV7-9 | 17 | TRBD2 | ASSLVWEGLGFGANVLT
TRBJ1-4 | TRBV28 | 12 | TRBD1 | ASSPGGTNEKLF
TRBJ1-2 | TRBV5-8 | 10 | - | ASYSGSHGYT
TRBJ2-1 | TRBV28 | 14 | TRBD2 | ASSSPQLAGAGEQF
TRBJ1-2 | TRBV18 | 14 | TRBD1 | ASSQGQGSNNYGYT
TRBJ2-5 | TRBV7-9 | 16 | TRBD1 | SSRRVSVGTGETQTQY
TRBJ2-7 | TRBV28 | 12 | - | ASSLDTLPYEQY
TRBJ2-3 | TRBV5-4 | 14 | - | ASKGGGGPSTDTQY
TRBJ1-4 | TRBV19 | 12 | - | ASSIQAANEKLF
TRBJ1-6 | TRBV6-5 | 13 | - | ASTQGSGMGLPLH
TRBJ2-3 | TRBV15 | 13 | TRBD2 | ATSRDGGGADTQY
TRBJ2-1 | TRBV19 | 13 | - | ASSISGSPYNEQF
TRBJ2-2 | TRBV16 | 13 | - | ASSQRGQNTGELF
TRBJ2-3 | TRBV29-1 | 13 | TRBD2 | SAEGLAGDTDTQY
TRBJ2-7 | TRBV4-2 | 14 | - | ASSQEFTESSYEQY
TRBJ1-1 | TRBV6-1 | 11 | - | AIRTGSYTEAF
TRBJ2-3 | TRBV7-2 | 14 | TRBD2 | ASSLGLAGGTDTQY
TRBJ2-7 | TRBV5-1 | 11 | TRBD2 | ASSQREGYEQY
TRBJ2-3 | TRBV10-1 | 13 | TRBD2 | ASSDSPGGGDTQY
TRBJ2-2 | TRBV6-5 | 14 | - | ASSYQPQGNTGELF
TRBJ1-6 | TRBV2 | 13 | - | ASSEMSSYNSPLH
TRBJ1-2 | TRBV6-5 | 10 | - | AAGQANYGYT
TRBJ2-3 | TRBV18 | 11 | - | ASSPPFTDTQY
TRBJ2-7 | TRBV7-8 | 11 | TRBD1 | ASSWGRGREQY
TRBJ2-1 | TRBV2 | 12 | - | ASSRRPGAGEQF
TRBJ1-2 | TRBV6-1 | 11 | - | ASRGWTDDGYT
TRBJ2-5 | TRBV7-6 | 14 | TRBD1 | ASSSSQGAAWETQY
TRBJ2-7 | TRBV6-1 | 13 | - | ASSEEGGGTYEQY
TRBJ2-5 | TRBV1 | 13 | - | TSSQLAGDQETQY
TRBJ2-7 | TRBV29-1 | 14 | - | SVEAFSDHMTYEQY
TRBJ2-4 | TRBV18 | 13 | - | ASSPRPAGGDIQY